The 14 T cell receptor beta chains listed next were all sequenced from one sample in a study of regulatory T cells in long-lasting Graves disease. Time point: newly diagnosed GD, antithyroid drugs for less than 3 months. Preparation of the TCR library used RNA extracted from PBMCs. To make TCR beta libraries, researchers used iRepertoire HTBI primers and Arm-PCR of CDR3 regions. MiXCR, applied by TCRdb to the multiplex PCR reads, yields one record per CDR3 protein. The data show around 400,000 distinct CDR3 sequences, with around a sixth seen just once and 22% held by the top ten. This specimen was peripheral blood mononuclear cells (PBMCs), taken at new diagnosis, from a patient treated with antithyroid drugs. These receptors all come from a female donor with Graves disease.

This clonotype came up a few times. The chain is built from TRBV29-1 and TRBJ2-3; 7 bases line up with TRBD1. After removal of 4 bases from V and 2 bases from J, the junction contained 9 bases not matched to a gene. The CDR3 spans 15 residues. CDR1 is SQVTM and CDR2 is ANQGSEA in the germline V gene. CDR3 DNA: TGCAGCGTTGCCGGCAGCACAGGGGCCACAGATACGCAGTATTTT. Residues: CSVAGSTGATDTQYF.

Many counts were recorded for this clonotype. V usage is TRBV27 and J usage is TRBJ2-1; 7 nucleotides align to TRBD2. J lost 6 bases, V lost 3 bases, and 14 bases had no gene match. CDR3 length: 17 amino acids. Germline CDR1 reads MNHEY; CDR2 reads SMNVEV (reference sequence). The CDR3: CASSFQRDHSLRNEQFF. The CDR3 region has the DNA TGTGCCAGCAGTTTCCAGCGGGATCACTCTCTTCGCAATGAGCAGTTCTTC.

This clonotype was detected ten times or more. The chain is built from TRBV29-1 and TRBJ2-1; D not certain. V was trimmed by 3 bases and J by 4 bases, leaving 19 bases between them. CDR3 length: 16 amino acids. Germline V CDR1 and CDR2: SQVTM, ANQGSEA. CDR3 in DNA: TGCAGCGTTGAGTCACCCACGCGAACAGCTTACAATGAGCAGTTCTTC. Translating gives CSVESPTRTAYNEQFF.

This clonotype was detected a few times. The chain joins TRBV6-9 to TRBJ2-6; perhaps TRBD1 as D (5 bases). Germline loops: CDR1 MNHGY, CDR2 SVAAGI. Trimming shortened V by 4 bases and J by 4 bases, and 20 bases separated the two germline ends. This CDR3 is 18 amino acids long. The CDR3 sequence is CASSFQTTGVGGANVLTF. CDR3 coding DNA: TGTGCCAGCAGTTTTCAAACTACAGGCGTCGGAGGGGCCAACGTCCTGACTTTC.

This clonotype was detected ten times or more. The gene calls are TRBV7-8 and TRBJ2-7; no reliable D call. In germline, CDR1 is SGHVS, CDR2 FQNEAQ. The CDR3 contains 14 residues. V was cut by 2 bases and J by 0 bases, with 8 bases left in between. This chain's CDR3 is CASSLSVPSYEQYF. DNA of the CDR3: TGTGCCAGCAGCTTATCGGTCCCCTCCTACGAGCAGTACTTC.

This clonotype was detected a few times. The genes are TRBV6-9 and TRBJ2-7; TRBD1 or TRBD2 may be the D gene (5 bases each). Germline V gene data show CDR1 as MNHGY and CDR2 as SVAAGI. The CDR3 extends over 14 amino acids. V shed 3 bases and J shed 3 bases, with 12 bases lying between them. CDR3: CASSYDRGHYEQYF. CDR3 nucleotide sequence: TGTGCCAGCAGTTACGACAGAGGGCACTACGAGCAGTACTTC.

As DNA, the CDR3 is TGCGCCAGCAGTGAGCCGGTAGGGAACTCTGGGGCCAACGTCCTGACTTTC. This codes for CASSEPVGNSGANVLTF. The V and J genes are TRBV10-2 and TRBJ2-6; no definite D call. Germline assignment: CDR1 WSHSY and CDR2 SAAADI. V lost 2 bases to trimming and J lost 0 bases, with 11 bases between them. The CDR3 has 17 amino acids.

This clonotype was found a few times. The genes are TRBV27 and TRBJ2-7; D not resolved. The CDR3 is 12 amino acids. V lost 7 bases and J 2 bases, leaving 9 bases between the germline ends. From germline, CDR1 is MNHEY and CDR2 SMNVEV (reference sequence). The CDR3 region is CASMGSPYEQYF. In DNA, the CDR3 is TGTGCCAGCATGGGCAGTCCCTACGAGCAGTACTTC.

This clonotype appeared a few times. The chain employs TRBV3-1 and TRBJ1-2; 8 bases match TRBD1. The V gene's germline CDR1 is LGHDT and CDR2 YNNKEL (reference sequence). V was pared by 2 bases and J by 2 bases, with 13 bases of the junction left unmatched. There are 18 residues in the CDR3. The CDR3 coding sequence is TGTGCCAGCAGCCAAAACCGGGACAGGAGCGACCGCAACTATGGCTACACCTTC. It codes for CASSQNRDRSDRNYGYTF. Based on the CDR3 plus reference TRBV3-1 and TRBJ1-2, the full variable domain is DTAVSQTPKYLVTQMGNDKSIKCEQNLGHDTMYWYKQDSKKFLKIMFSYNNKELIINETVPNRFSPKSPDKAHLNLHINSLELGDSAVYFCASSQNRDRSDRNYGYTFGSGTRLTVV.

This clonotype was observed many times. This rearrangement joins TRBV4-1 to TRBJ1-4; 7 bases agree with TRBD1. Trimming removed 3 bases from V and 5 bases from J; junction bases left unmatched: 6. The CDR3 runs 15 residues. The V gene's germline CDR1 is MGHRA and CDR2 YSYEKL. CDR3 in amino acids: CASSHRQGSNEKLFF. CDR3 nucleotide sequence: TGCGCCAGCAGCCATCGACAGGGTTCCAATGAAAAACTGTTTTTT.

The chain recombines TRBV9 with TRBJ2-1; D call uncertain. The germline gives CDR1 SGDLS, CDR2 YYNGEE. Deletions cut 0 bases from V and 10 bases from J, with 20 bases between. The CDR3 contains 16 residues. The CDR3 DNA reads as TGTGCCAGCAGCGTAGGGACCCCCCCGGACCCCTACGAGCAGTTCTTC. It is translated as CASSVGTPPDPYEQFF.

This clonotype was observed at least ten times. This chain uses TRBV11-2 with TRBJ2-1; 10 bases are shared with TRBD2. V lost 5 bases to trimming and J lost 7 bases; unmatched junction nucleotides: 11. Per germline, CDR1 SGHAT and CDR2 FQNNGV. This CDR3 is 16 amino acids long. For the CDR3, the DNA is TGTGCCAGCAGCGGGAGGACTAGCGGCTTAGGAAATGAGCAGTTCTTC. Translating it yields CASSGRTSGLGNEQFF.

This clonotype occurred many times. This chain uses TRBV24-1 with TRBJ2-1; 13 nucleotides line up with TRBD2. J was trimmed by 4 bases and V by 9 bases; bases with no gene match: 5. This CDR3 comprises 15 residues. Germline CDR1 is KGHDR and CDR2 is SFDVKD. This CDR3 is CATGRTSGSYNEQFF. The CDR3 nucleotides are TGTGCCACCGGGAGGACTAGCGGGAGTTACAATGAGCAGTTCTTC.

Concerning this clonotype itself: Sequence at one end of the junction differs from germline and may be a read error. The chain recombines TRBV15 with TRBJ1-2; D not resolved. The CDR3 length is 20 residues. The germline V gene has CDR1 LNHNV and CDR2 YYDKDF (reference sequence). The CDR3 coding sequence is TGTGCCACCAGCGGAGAAAAAACAATAGGAAGCAGGAGCAACCTCCATGGCTACACCTTC. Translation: CATSGEKTIGSRSNLHGYTF.